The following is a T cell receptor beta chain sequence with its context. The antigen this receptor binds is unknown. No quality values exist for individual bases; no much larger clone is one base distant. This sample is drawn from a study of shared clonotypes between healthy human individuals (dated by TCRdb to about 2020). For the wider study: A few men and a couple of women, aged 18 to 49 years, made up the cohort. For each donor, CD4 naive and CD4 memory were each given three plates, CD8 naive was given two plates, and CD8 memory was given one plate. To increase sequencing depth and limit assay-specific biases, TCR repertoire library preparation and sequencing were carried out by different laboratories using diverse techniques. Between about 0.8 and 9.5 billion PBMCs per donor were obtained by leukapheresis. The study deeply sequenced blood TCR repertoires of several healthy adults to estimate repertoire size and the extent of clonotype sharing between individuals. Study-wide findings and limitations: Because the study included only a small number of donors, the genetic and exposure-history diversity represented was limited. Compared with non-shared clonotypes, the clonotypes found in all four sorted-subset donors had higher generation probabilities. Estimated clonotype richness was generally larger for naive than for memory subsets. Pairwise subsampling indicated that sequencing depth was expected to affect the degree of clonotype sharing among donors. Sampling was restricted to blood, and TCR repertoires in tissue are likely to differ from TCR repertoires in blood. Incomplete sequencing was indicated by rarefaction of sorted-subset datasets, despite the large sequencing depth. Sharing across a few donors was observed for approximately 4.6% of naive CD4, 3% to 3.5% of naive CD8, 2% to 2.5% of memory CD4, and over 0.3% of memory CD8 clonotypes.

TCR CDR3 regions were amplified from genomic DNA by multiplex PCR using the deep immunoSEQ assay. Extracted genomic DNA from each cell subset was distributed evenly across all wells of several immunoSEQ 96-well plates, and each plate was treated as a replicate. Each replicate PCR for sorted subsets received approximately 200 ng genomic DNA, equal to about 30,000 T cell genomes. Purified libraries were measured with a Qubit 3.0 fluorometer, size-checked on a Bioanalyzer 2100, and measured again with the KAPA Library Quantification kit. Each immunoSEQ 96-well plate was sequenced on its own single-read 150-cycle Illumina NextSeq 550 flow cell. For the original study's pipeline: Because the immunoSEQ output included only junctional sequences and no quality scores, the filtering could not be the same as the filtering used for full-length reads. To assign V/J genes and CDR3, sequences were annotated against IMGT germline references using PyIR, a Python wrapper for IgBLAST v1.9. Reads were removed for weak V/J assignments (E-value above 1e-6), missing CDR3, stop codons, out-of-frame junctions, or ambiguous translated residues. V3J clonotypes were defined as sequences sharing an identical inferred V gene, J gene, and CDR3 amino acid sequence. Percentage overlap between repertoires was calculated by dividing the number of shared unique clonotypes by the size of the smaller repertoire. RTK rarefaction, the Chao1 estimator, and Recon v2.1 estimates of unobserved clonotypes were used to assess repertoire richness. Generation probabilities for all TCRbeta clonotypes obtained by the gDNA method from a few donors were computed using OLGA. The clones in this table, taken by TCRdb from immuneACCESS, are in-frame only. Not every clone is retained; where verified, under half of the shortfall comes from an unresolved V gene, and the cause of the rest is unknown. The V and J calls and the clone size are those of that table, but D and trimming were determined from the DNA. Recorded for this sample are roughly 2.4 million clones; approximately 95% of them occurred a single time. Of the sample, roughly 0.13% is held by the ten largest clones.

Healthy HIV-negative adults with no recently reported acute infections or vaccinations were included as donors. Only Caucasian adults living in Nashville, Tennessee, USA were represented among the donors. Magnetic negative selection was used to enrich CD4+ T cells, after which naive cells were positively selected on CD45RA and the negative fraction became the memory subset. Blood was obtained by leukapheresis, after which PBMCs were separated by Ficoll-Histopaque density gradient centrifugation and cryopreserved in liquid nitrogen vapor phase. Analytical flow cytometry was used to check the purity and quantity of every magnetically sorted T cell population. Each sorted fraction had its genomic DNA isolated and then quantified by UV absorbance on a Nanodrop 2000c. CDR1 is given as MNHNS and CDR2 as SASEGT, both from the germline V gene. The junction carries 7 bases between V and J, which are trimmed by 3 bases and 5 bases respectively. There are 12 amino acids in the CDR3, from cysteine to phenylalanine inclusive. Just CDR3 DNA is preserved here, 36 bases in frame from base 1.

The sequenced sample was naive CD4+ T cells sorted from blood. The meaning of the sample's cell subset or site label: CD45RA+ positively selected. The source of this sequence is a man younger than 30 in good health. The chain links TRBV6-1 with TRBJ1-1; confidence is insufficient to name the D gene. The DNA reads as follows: TGTGCCAGCAGTGATCCCCTAACTGAAGCTTTCTTT. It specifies CASSDPLTEAFF.